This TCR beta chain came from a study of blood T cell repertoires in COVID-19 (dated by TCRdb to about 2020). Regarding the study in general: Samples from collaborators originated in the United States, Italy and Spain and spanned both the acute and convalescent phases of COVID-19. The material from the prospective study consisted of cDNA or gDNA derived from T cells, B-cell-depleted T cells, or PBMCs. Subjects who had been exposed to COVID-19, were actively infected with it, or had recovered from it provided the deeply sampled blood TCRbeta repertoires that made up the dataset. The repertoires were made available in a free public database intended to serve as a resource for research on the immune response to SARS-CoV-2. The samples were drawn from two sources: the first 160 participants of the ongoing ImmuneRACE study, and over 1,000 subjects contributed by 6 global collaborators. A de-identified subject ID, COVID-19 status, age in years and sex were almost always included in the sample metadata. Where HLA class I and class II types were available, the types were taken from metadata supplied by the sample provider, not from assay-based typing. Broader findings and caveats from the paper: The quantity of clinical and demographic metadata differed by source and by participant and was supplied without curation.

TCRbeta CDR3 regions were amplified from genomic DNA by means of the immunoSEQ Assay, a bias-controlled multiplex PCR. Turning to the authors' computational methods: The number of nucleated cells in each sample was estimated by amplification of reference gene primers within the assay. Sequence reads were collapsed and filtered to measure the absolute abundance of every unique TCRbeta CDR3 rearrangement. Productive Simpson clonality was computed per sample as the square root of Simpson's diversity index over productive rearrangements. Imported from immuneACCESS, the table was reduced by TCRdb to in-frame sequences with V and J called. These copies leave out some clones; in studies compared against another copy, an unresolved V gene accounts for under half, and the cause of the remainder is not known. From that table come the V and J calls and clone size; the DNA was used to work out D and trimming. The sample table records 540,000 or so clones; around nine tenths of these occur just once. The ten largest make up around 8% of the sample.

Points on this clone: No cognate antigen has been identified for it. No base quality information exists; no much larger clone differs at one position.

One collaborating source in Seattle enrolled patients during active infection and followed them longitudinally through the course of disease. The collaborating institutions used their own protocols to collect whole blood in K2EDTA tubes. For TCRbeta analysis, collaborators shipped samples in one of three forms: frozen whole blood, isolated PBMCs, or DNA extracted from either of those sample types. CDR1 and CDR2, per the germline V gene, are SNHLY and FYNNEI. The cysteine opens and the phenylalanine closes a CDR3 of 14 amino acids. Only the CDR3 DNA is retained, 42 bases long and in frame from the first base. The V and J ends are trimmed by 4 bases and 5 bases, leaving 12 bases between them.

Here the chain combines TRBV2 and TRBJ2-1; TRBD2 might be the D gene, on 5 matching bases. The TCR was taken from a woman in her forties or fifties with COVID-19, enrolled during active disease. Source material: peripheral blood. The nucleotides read TGTGCCAGCAGTGCCAGAACCGGGGACAATGAGCAGTTCTTC. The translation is CASSARTGDNEQFF.